This is a list of T cell receptor beta chains from one sample in a study of blood T cell repertoires in COVID-19. Assay used: immunoSEQ multiplex PCR; TCRdb lists only in-frame clones, some missing. The data contain about 490,000 clones, approximately 85% of them singletons. The specimen was peripheral blood. These receptors were taken from a human donor in a cohort sampled during active COVID-19. Each CDR3 is given without its conserved first and last residue. Each record gives: V gene, D gene, J gene, clone size, CDR3 protein. The D gene is left open where the match is weak. Size is stated for part of the rows, as once, few or many counts, or as a class when the clone is expanded.

TRBV2	-	TRBJ2-7	few	ASTSPPPSNSYEQY
TRBV4-1	TRBD2	TRBJ2-3	-	ASSLTGGFTDTQY
TRBV4-1	-	TRBJ1-4	once	ASSQAVRAEKLF
TRBV11-2	-	TRBJ2-7	-	ASSLDRAGRSYEQY
TRBV5-3	-	TRBJ1-4	-	ARSLGLVNEKLF
TRBV12-3/TRBV12-4	-	TRBJ2-5	-	ASRADVDETQY
TRBV6-5	-	TRBJ1-2	-	ASSWTHLTAYGYT
TRBV7-3	-	TRBJ2-5	-	ASSFRAGQETQY
TRBV21-1	-	TRBJ2-7	-	ASSKARGGLATYEQY
TRBV5-6	TRBD1	TRBJ1-1	-	ASSLGDRALLEAF
TRBV9	-	TRBJ1-3	once	ASSDLLSGNTIY
TRBV7-2	-	TRBJ2-3	-	ASSSGSVDTQY
TRBV27	TRBD1	TRBJ2-5	-	ASSRGGRETQY
TRBV29-1	-	TRBJ1-2	-	SVDKSSAQGYGYT
TRBV6-1	-	TRBJ1-3	few	ASSEKGHSLKGNTIY
TRBV28	-	TRBJ1-2	-	ASSLIAGDGYGYT
TRBV4-1	TRBD2	TRBJ2-3	-	ASSQEPSGRAADTQY
TRBV6-5	TRBD1	TRBJ2-1	-	ASSSAGTGEYNEQF
TRBV7-3	-	TRBJ2-7	-	ASSLGPGSYEQY
TRBV7-2	-	TRBJ2-1	-	ASSLALGPYNEQF
TRBV30	-	TRBJ2-2	-	ACPRVGYTGELF
TRBV11-3	-	TRBJ2-7	-	ASSLTGTYEQY
TRBV6-1	-	TRBJ1-2	once	ASSYSVNYGYT
TRBV5-1	TRBD2	TRBJ2-1	-	ASSLGLANNEQF